Listed here is a single T cell receptor beta chain. Enrolment of Seattle patients took place during active infection, and they were followed longitudinally. Authors' analysis steps: The authors estimated nucleated cell counts from reference gene primer amplification. Measured with immunoSEQ multiplex PCR; TCRdb has only the in-frame clones, and not every one. V and J calls and clone size are those listed in that table; D and trimming were worked out from the DNA. Counted here are tens of thousands of clones, approximately 77% occurring once; the ten biggest clones make up approximately 2.5%. This specimen belongs to a study of blood T cell repertoires in COVID-19. Study at large: Researchers got acute and convalescent COVID-19 samples from the United States, Italy and Spain. PBMCs, B-cell-depleted T cells, or T cells provided the cDNA or gDNA that made up the material.

CDR1 is KGHSH, CDR2 LQKENI, per germline. The CDR3 runs 18 residues. V dropped 3 bases and J dropped 4; count of bases not matched to a gene: 11. Sequencing input: peripheral blood. The genes are TRBV18 and TRBJ2-1; TRBD2 aligns across 11 bases. The clonotype comes from a man aged 70 or older with COVID-19, enrolled during active disease. The CDR3 loop is CASSPASPSGRLYNEQFF. DNA for the CDR3: TGTGCCAGCTCACCCGCGTCGCCTAGCGGGAGGTTATACAATGAGCAGTTCTTC. The full variable domain, in which reference TRBV18 and TRBJ2-1 provide the parts outside the CDR3, is NAGVMQNPRHLVRRRGQEARLRCSPMKGHSHVYWYRQLPEEGLKFMVYLQKENIIDESGMPKERFSAEFPKEGPSILRIQQVVRGDSAAYFCASSPASPSGRLYNEQFFGPGTRLTVL.